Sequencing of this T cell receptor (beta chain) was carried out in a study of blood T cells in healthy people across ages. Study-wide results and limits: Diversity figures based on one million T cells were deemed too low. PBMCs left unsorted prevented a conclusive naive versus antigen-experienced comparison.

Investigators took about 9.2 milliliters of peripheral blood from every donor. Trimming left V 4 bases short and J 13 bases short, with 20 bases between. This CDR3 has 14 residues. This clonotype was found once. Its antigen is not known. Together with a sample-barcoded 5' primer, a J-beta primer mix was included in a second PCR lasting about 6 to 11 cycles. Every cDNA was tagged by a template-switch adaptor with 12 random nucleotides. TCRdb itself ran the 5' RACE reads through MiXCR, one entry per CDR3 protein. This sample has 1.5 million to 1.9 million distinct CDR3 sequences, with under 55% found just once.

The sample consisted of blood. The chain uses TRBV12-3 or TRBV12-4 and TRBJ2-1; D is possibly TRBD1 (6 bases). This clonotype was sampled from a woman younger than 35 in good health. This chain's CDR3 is CASSSYRVGETQFF. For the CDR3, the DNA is TGTGCCAGCAGTTCCTACAGGGTCGGAGAGACCCAGTTCTTC.